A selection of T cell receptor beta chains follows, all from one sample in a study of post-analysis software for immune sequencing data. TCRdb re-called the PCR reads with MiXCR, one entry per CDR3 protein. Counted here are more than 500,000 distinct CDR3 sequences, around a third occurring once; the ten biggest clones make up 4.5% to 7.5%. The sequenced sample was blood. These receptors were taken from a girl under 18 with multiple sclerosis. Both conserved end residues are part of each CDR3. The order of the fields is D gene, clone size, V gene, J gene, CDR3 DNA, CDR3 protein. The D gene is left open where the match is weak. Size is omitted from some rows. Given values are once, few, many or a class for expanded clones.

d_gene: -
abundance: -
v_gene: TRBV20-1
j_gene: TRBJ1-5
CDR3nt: TGCAGTACTAGAGAATGGACATATAGCAATCAGCCCCAGCATTTT
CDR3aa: CSTREWTYSNQPQHF

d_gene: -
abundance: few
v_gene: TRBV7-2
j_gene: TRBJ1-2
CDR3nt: TGTGCCAGCAGCTTCCGGGACAATCTGTATGGCTACACCTTC
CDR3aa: CASSFRDNLYGYTF

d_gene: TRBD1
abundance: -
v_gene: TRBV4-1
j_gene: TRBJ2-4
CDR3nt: TGCGCCAGCAGGGGGACAGAGCTAGCCAAAAACATTCAGTACTTC
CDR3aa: CASRGTELAKNIQYF

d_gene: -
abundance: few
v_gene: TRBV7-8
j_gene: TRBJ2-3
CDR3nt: TGTGCCAGCAGTTCGACTAGAAACACAGATACGCAGTATTTT
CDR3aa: CASSSTRNTDTQYF

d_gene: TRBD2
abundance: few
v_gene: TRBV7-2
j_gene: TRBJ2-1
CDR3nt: TGTGCCAGCAGCTTAGGGCGACTAGCCACTGAGCAGTTCTTC
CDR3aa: CASSLGRLATEQFF

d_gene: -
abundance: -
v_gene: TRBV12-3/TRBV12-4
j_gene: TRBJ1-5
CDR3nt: TGTGCCAGCAGTTTAGGGCTGGGGGCAGGGGCCAGTTATAGCAATCAGCCCCAGCATTTT
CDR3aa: CASSLGLGAGASYSNQPQHF

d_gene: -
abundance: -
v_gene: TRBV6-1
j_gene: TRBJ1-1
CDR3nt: TGTGCCAGCAAGAGGTTAACCACTGAAGCTTTCTTT
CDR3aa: CASKRLTTEAFF

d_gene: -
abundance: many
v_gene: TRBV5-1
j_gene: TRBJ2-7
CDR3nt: TGCGCCAGCAGCTCTCAGGATACCTACGAGCAGTACTTC
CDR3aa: CASSSQDTYEQYF

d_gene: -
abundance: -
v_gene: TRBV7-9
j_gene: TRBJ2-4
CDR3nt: TGTGCCAGCAGCTTAGAGTTGGGGCGACGGCAGTACTTC
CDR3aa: CASSLELGRRQYF

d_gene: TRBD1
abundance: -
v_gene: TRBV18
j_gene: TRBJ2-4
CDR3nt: TGTGCCAGCTCACCGACACAGGGGGTGGTGAAAAACATTCAGTACTTC
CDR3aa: CASSPTQGVVKNIQYF

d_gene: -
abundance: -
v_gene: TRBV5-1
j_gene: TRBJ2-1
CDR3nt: TGCGCCAGCATCCGGGACGGTAACTCCTACAATGAGCAGTTCTTC
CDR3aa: CASIRDGNSYNEQFF

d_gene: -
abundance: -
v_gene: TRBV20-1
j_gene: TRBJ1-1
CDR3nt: TGCAGTGCCACCGATACGGGAACGGACACTGAAGCTTTCTTT
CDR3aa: CSATDTGTDTEAFF

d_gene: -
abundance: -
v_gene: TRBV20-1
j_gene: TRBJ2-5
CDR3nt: TGCAGTGCTAGAGGATCAGGGCTGGAGACCCAGTACTTC
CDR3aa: CSARGSGLETQYF

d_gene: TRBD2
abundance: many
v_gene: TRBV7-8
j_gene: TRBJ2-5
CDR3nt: TGTGCCAGCAGCTTAGCGCTGACTAGCGGGGGGAGGGAGACCCAGTACTTC
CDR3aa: CASSLALTSGGRETQYF

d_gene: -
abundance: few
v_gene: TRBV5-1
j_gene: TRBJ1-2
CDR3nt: TGCGCCAGCAGCTTTAGCGTCAGCTATGGCTACACCTTC
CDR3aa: CASSFSVSYGYTF

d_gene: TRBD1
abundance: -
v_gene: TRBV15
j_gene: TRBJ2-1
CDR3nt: TGTGCCACCAGCAGAGTTTTGACTACAGGGGAAGAGACCCAGTTCTTC
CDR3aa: CATSRVLTTGEETQFF